The clone carrying this T cell receptor beta chain came up a few times. Antigen unknown. After isolation, RNA underwent reverse transcription to generate cDNA as the sequencing template. Method: immunoSEQ multiplex PCR; TCRdb's copy keeps in-frame clones and lacks some. The table lists roughly 60,000 clones, about 40% of them singletons. From alopecia areata patients, lesional scalp punch biopsies and peripheral blood were collected. V lost 2 bases, J lost 12 bases, and 5 bases lay in between. CDR3 length: 10 amino acids. Germline CDR1 is SGHTA and CDR2 is FQGTGA. These data originate in a study of CD8+ T cells in alopecia areata. Study-wide points: It was lesional scalp, especially alopecia totalis/universalis, that showed higher clonality than normal scalp. Scalp specimens additionally yield sequences from normal skin's resident alphabeta T cells.

V and J are TRBV7-3 and TRBJ2-1, with D uncertain. Sequenced sample: NKG2D-low CD8+ T cells sorted from blood. The TCR was taken from a human donor with alopecia areata. The CDR3 nucleotides read TGTGCCAGCAGCTTACTGTGGCAGTTCTTC. Translating it yields CASSLLWQFF.